A selection of T cell receptor beta chains follows, all from one sample in a study of CXCR3-negative and CXCR3-positive naive CD8 T cells. Reprocessing the 5' RACE reads, TCRdb reports a single entry for every CDR3 protein and omits DNA. Its listing shows approximately 59,000 distinct CDR3 sequences. Sequencing was carried out using naive CXCR3+ CD8+ T cells from blood. Receptor source: a human donor in good health. Some clones in this sample may be carry-over from other donors' samples. The CDR3 runs from the conserved cysteine through the conserved F or W.

TRBJ1-1	TRBV15	CATSRRTPGTEAFF
TRBJ2-7	TRBV29-1	CSVVTSRPYEQYF
TRBJ2-7	TRBV18	CASSLSVRLNYEQYF
TRBJ2-7	TRBV4-3	CASSQDWASGSYEQYF
TRBJ1-5	TRBV14	CASSNSEDSNQPQHF
TRBJ2-1	TRBV20-1	CSARYPGTSEINEQFF
TRBJ1-6	TRBV20-1	CSAGSPDSSYNSPLHF
TRBJ2-1	TRBV3-1	CASSQLAGTEYNEQFF
TRBJ1-2	TRBV9	CASSGPGQTYGYTF
TRBJ2-3	TRBV20-1	CSARDRKRTDTQYF
TRBJ2-7	TRBV28	CASSTAGIAYEQYF
TRBJ2-1	TRBV25-1	CAHAGWAGDNEQFF
TRBJ1-2	TRBV29-1	CSAELQGFYGYTF
TRBJ1-2	TRBV29-1	CSVPGQGNGGYTF
TRBJ1-5	TRBV5-1	CASSPGQGAGQPQHF
TRBJ1-2	TRBV20-1	CSASSRDNYGYTF
TRBJ2-3	TRBV27	CASATISTDTQYF
TRBJ1-5	TRBV5-1	CASSLEGADQPQHF
TRBJ2-7	TRBV5-5	CASSLALILRLSDEQYF
TRBJ1-5	TRBV7-9	CASSLGPGLGIGQPQHF
TRBJ1-1	TRBV6-5	CASSIKRDTQNTEAFF
TRBJ2-7	TRBV7-7	CASSLVPFGGAGYEQYF
TRBJ2-7	TRBV27	CASKDSYEQYF
TRBJ2-3	TRBV7-6	CASSTTDTQYF
TRBJ2-5	TRBV29-1	CSVELRGFQETQYF
TRBJ2-7	TRBV6-2/TRBV6-3	CASLPDSAVYEQYF
TRBJ2-7	TRBV23-1	CASSRSTSYSSYEQYF
TRBJ1-1	TRBV18	CASSRGSGTEAFF
TRBJ1-6	TRBV28	CASSLRGSNSPLHF
TRBJ1-2	TRBV14	CASSQDLGSPIYGYTF
TRBJ2-7	TRBV29-1	CSATPLGSSYEQYF
TRBJ2-3	TRBV7-3	CASSLTPPGVTDTQYF
TRBJ2-5	TRBV12-3/TRBV12-4	CASSTWDPAAVETQYF
TRBJ2-7	TRBV4-3	CASSQSPRGSAYEQYF
TRBJ2-7	TRBV5-1	CASSQPREGGSSYEQYF
TRBJ2-7	TRBV6-2/TRBV6-3	CATSGTGTREQYF
TRBJ2-1	TRBV29-1	CSVYTRTSGNNEQFF
TRBJ2-3	TRBV7-2	CASSRAGGTDTQYF
TRBJ1-6	TRBV25-1	CASSGAANSPLHF
TRBJ2-5	TRBV6-6	CASSPPTVPETQYF
TRBJ2-2	TRBV29-1	CSVVGATGELFF
TRBJ2-7	TRBV14	CASSQDPSSYEQYF
TRBJ1-1	TRBV12-5	CASGPQNTEAFF
TRBJ2-5	TRBV27	CASSLLGTRGQETQYF
TRBJ2-1	TRBV7-2	CASSWASGGNNEQFF
TRBJ1-1	TRBV28	CASSSPRQGGKPVSAFF
TRBJ2-1	TRBV12-3/TRBV12-4	CASSLAGGNNEQFF
TRBJ2-7	TRBV7-6	CASTLGGESYEQYF
TRBJ2-2	TRBV7-3	CASSLTGVNTGELFF
TRBJ2-3	TRBV18	CASSPPPGGVDTQYF